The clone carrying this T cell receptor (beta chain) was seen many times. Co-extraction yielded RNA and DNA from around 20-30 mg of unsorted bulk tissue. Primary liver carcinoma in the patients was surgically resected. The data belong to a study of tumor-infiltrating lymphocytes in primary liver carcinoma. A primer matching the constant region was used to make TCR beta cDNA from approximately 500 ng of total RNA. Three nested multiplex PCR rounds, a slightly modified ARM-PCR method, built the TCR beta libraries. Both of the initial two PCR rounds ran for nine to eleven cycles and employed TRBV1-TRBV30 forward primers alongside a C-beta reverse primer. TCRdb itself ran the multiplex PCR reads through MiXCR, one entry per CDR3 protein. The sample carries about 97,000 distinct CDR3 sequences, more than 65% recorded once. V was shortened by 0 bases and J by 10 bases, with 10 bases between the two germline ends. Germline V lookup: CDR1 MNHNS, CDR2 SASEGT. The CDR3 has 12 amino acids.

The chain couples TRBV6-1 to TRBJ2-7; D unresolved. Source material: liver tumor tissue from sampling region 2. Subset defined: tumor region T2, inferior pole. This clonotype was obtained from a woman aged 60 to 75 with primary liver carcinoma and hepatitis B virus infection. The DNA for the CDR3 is TGTGCCAGCAGTGAAGCGTGGTACTACCAGTACTTC. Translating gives CASSEAWYYQYF.